This T cell receptor (beta chain) was documented in a study of cytomegalovirus exposure and HLA in healthy donors. Whole-study results and caveats: Sequences of the TCR beta chain were said to predict the HLA-A and HLA-B alleles of most subjects accurately. The productive fraction for most TCR beta V segments was about 87% or about 30% in an earlier analysis. Some V segments (TRBV6-2 and TRBV6-3 among them) were excluded as indistinguishable.

To note about this clone: Its antigen is not known. The germline gene is not matched at one end of the junction; a read error may be the cause.

Germline V lookup: CDR1 MDHEN, CDR2 SYDVKM. This CDR3 has 21 residues. This PCR relied on a set of 60 Vbeta primers and 13 Jbeta primers. The data were produced by immunoSEQ multiplex PCR, yet TCRdb's version contains in-frame clones alone and is incomplete. The data hold approximately 120,000 clones, with 80% observed a single time. The chain combines TRBV28 with TRBJ2-6, with 11 bases that match TRBD1. Sequencing used PBMCs. This clonotype was sampled from a female donor in good health and CMV-seronegative. CDR3 sequence: CASSLSIVAGTGGSGANGLTF. In DNA form, the CDR3 reads TGTGCCAGCAGTTTATCTATTGTGGCCGGGACAGGGGGGTCTGGGGCCAACGGCCTGACTTTC.